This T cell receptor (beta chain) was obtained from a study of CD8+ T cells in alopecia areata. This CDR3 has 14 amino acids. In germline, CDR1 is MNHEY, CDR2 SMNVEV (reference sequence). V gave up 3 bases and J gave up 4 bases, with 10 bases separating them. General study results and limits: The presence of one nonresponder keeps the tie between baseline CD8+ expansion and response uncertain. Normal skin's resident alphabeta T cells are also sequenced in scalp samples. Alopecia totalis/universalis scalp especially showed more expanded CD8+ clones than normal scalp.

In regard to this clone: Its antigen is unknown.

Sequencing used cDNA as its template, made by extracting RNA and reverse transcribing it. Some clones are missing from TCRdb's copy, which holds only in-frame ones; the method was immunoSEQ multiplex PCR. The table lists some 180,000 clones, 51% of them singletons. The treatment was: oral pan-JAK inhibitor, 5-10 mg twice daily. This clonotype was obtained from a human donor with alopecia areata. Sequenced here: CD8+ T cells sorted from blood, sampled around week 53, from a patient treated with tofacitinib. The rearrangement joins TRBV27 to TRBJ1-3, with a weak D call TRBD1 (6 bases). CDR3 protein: CASSLGGLGNTIYF. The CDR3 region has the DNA TGTGCCAGCAGTTTGGGGGGGCTCGGAAACACCATATATTTT.